The rows below give T cell receptor beta chains drawn from one sample of a study of blood T cells in healthy people across ages. TCRdb passed the 5' RACE reads through MiXCR, listing each CDR3 protein once. The data show under 800,000 distinct CDR3 sequences, around 40% seen once. Sequences were obtained from blood. The receptor set was obtained from a woman aged 55-75 years in good health. CDR3s include the opening cysteine and the closing phenylalanine or tryptophan. D genes are given only for firm matches. Not every row has a clone size; where given, it reads once, few, many or a size class.

size,length,J,V,D,CDR3,DNA
NA,15,TRBJ1-2,TRBV5-1,NA,CVSRFLEKRDYGYTF,TGCGTCAGCAGATTCCTGGAGAAGAGAGACTATGGCTACACCTTC
NA,13,TRBJ1-1,TRBV7-2,NA,CASSLGITRKAFF,TGTGCCAGCAGCTTAGGGATTACCCGAAAAGCTTTCTTT
NA,18,TRBJ1-6,TRBV2,TRBD1,CASSDVGQGRTYNSPLHF,TGTGCCAGCAGTGACGTTGGACAGGGGAGGACCTATAATTCACCCCTCCACTTT
NA,14,TRBJ2-3,TRBV7-3,NA,CASSPDRLTDTQYF,TGTGCCAGCAGCCCCGACAGGTTAACAGATACGCAGTATTTT
few,14,TRBJ2-2,TRBV6-2/TRBV6-3,TRBD1,CASETGVNTGELFF,TGTGCCAGTGAGACAGGGGTGAACACCGGGGAGCTGTTTTTT
NA,15,TRBJ1-5,TRBV27,TRBD1,CASSPWTGPHQPQHF,TGTGCCAGCAGTCCTTGGACAGGGCCCCATCAGCCCCAGCATTTT
few,12,TRBJ2-1,TRBV2,TRBD2,CASSWTSVEQFF,TGTGCCAGCAGTTGGACTAGCGTTGAGCAGTTCTTC
NA,15,TRBJ1-5,TRBV7-2,NA,CASSPQWGGNQPQHF,TGTGCCAGCAGTCCCCAGTGGGGGGGCAATCAGCCCCAGCATTTT
NA,13,TRBJ2-5,TRBV20-1,TRBD1,CSARGTGEETQYF,TGCAGTGCTAGAGGGACAGGGGAAGAGACCCAGTACTTC
NA,14,TRBJ2-5,TRBV7-9,NA,CASSKGQYQETQYF,TGTGCCAGCAGCAAGGGGCAGTACCAAGAGACCCAGTACTTC
NA,17,TRBJ1-1,TRBV14,NA,CASSQEQGRNLNTEAFF,TGTGCCAGCAGCCAAGAGCAGGGTAGGAATTTGAACACTGAAGCTTTCTTT